The source of this TCR beta chain is a study of T cell repertoires in cytomegalovirus infection. Whole-study context: Based on public TCR beta signatures, there were indications of CMV infection and of a matching HLA type. Study-wide findings and caveats: Cumulative public TCR beta family frequency identified CMV carriers with the relevant HLA. The response measured ex vivo was dominated by TCR beta clonotypes (HLA-C-restricted and CMV-specific).

This clonotype has more than one count but fewer than ten. Its specificity is not known. This CDR3 comprises 15 residues. CDR1 and CDR2 from the germline V gene are ENHRY and SYGVKD. V gave up 3 bases and J gave up 1 base; unmatched junction bases: 3. In TCRdb, the reads were re-called with MiXCR into one record per CDR3 protein. The sample records about 460,000 distinct CDR3 sequences, around 10% being singletons. The sequenced sample consisted of PBMCs. The origin of this receptor is a human donor in good health (CMV status not recorded). Some clones in this sample may be carry-over from other donors' samples. The V and J genes are TRBV10-3 and TRBJ2-5; 9 nucleotides align to TRBD1. CDR3 sequence reads: CAISDPTGGQETQYF. Written as DNA, the CDR3 is TGTGCCATCAGTGACCCGACAGGGGGCCAAGAGACCCAGTACTTC.